This TCR beta chain emerged from a study of T cells in Graves' hyperthyroidism and ophthalmopathy. Whole-study results and caveats: Most thyroid clonotypes that were expanded above 0.001 also turned up in blood.

This clonotype showed up just a few times. Antigen unknown. TCR beta CDR3 regions were amplified from RNA. Primed by the HTBI set, a first-round RT-PCR was run on the TCR CDR3. TCRdb ran MiXCR on the multiplex PCR reads and lists one entry per CDR3 protein. The sample has hundreds of thousands of distinct CDR3 sequences; less than 25% are singletons. The diagnoses drew upon clinical symptoms, serum thyroxine and TRAb, thyroid ultrasound and orbital computed tomography. V was cut by 5 bases and J by 2 bases, with 11 bases left in between. This CDR3 has 14 residues. The V gene's germline CDR1 is PRHDT and CDR2 FYEKMQ (reference sequence).

V usage is TRBV13 and J usage is TRBJ2-3, with D perhaps given as TRBD1 or TRBD2 (5 bases each). The sample consisted of blood. The receptor was isolated from a man aged 25-45 years with Graves' ophthalmopathy. CDR3: CASSRGPDTDTQYF. The CDR3 DNA reads TGTGCCAGCAGCCGGGGACCAGACACAGATACGCAGTATTTT. The full variable domain, rest sourced from reference TRBV13 and TRBJ2-3, is AAGVIQSPRHLIKEKRETATLKCYPIPRHDTVYWYQQGPGQDPQFLISFYEKMQSDKGSIPDRFSAQQFSDYHSELNMSSLELGDSALYFCASSRGPDTDTQYFGPGTRLTVL.